The 20 T cell receptor beta chains below come from one sample, sequenced in a study of prognosis after radiotherapy for stage I lung cancer. Genomic DNA served as the source from which two-round multiplex PCR generated TCR beta CDR3 amplicons. Primers (each specific to one TRBV or TRBJ gene) were used in first-round PCR. TCRdb re-called the multiplex PCR reads with MiXCR, one entry per CDR3 protein. This table has around 11,000 distinct CDR3 sequences, roughly 56% appearing once. This sample comprised PBMCs, obtained before or after stereotactic body radiation therapy (not recorded which). These receptors came from a donor over 45 with non-small cell lung cancer.

This clonotype is deemed medium-sized (0.01 to 0.1%). The chain uses TRBV11-3 and TRBJ2-3; 7 bases fit TRBD1. After removal of 4 bases from V and 2 bases from J, the junction contained 3 bases not matched to a gene. CDR3 length: 14 residues. Germline loops: CDR1 SGHNT, CDR2 YENEEA. In DNA form, the CDR3 reads TGTGCCAGCAGCTCGACAGGGAACACAGATACGCAGTATTTT. Translating it yields CASSSTGNTDTQYF.

The chain links TRBV6-1 to TRBJ2-7; D remains unclear. The CDR3 consists of 15 residues. Germline V lookup: CDR1 MNHNS, CDR2 SASEGT. V was cut by 1 base and J by 3 bases, with 13 bases left in between. In DNA form, the CDR3 reads TGTGCCAGCAGTGAAGGCGAGCGCGAAATCTACGAGCAGTACTTC. Its protein is CASSEGEREIYEQYF.

The chain couples TRBV11-3 to TRBJ2-2; tentatively, D is TRBD2 (7 bases). Germline values: CDR1 SGHNT, CDR2 YENEEA. V was shortened by 2 bases and J by 17 bases, with 18 bases between the two germline ends. There are 13 residues in the CDR3. CDR3 sequence: CASSLNSAGGLFF. As DNA, the CDR3 is TGTGCCAGCAGCTTAAACTCCGCCGGGGGGCTATTTTTT. Supplemented by reference TRBV11-3 and TRBJ2-2, the full variable domain reads EAGVVQSPRYKIIEKKQPVAFWCNPISGHNTLYWYLQNLGQGPELLIRYENEEAVDDSQLPKDRFSAERLKGVDSTLKIQPAELGDSAVYLCASSLNSAGGLFFGEGSRLTVL.

This rearrangement joins TRBV6-1 to TRBJ1-2, with 9 positions matching TRBD1. After removal of 7 bases from V and 4 bases from J, the junction contained 4 bases not matched to a gene. From germline, CDR1 is MNHNS and CDR2 SASEGT. This CDR3 is built from 13 residues. CDR3 nucleotides: TGTGCCAGCAAGGGGGACAGGGCCTATGGCTACACCTTC. This codes for CASKGDRAYGYTF.

This clonotype was found many times. V and J are TRBV10-3 and TRBJ1-1; D perhaps matches TRBD1 (5 bases). Germline-derived CDR1 and CDR2 are ENHRY and SYGVKD. The CDR3 is 15 residues long. Trimming stripped 7 bases from V and 3 bases from J, with 18 bases between. CDR3 coding DNA: TGTGCCATCAAAGACGGACAAGGAGACCACACTGAAGCTTTCTTT. This sequence encodes CAIKDGQGDHTEAFF.

There are many counts of this clonotype. The chain carries TRBV4-3 and TRBJ2-3; D possibly uses TRBD1 or TRBD2 (5 bases each). The V gene lost 0 bases and the J gene lost 4 bases, with 14 bases spanning the gap. CDR1 and CDR2 (germline): LGHNA, YSLEER. The CDR3 has 16 residues. The DNA of the CDR3 is TGCGCCAGCAGCCAAGAAGGGGCTAGAGGGGCAGATACGCAGTATTTT. This codes for CASSQEGARGADTQYF.

V and J are TRBV11-3 and TRBJ2-5, with unresolved D. The CDR3 runs to 14 residues. Germline V gene sequence: CDR1 SGHNT, CDR2 YENEEA. The V and J ends lost 8 bases and 2 bases respectively, with 15 bases between them. CDR3 in DNA: TGTGCCAGCGCGTTGGGTTTTGGTCAAGAGACCCAGTACTTC. As protein: CASALGFGQETQYF.

The V call is TRBV7-2, the J call TRBJ2-7; the D is unclear. The CDR3 has 15 amino acids. Trimming stripped 7 bases from V and 3 bases from J, with 19 bases between. Germline V CDR1 and CDR2: SGHTA, FQGNSA. CDR3 DNA sequence: TGTGCCAGCATCACCTGGCCCAACGACATCTACGAGCAGTACTTC. Protein product: CASITWPNDIYEQYF. Full variable domain (outside the CDR3, taken from reference TRBV7-2 and TRBJ2-7): GAGVSQSPSNKVTEKGKDVELRCDPISGHTALYWYRQSLGQGLEFLIYFQGNSAPDKSGLPSDRFSAERTGGSVSTLTIQRTQQEDSAVYLCASITWPNDIYEQYFGPGTRLTVT.

Note on this clonotype: Compared with germline, one end of the junction differs, possibly owing to a read error. V and J are TRBV7-2 and TRBJ2-6; D uncertain. Germline values: CDR1 SGHTA, CDR2 FQGNSA. The CDR3 has 18 amino acids. The CDR3 region has the DNA TGCGCCAGCATCGCTCCCCCCCCCCCCGGGTTTGGGGCCAACGTCCTGACTTTC. This encodes CASIAPPPPGFGANVLTF.

V and J are TRBV2 and TRBJ2-7; D tentatively fits TRBD1 or TRBD2 (5 bases each). CDR3 size: 14 residues. Germline-derived CDR1 and CDR2 are SNHLY and FYNNEI. V was pared by 8 bases and J by 5 bases, with 19 bases between. CDR3 nucleotide sequence: TGTGCCAGCGGCACGCTGGCGAGGGGCCACGAGCAGTACTTC. Translating it yields CASGTLARGHEQYF.

A word on this clonotype: A far larger clone is a single base away, which makes a read error likely. The V gene is TRBV6-4, the J gene TRBJ2-7; 9 positions match TRBD1. CDR1 and CDR2 (germline): MRHNA, SNTAGT. There are 14 residues in the CDR3. V shed 10 bases, J shed 2 bases, and the junction held 9 bases outside the gene matches. CDR3 DNA sequence: TGTGCCACCAGATGGGACAGGGACACCTACGAGCAGTACTTC. Its translation: CATRWDRDTYEQYF.

The chain carries TRBV20-1 and TRBJ2-1; 9 bases are a match to TRBD2. The junction had 8 bases not matched to a gene; V was cut back by 8 bases and J by 9 bases. Germline lookup yields CDR1 DFQATT and CDR2 SNEGSKA (reference sequence). The CDR3 runs 12 residues. CDR3 loop: CSSYSGSSEQFF. Here the CDR3 DNA reads TGCAGTTCTTATAGCGGGAGTAGTGAGCAGTTCTTC.

A remark on this clonotype: A far larger clone is off by one base, so a read error is likely. The chain combines TRBV6-4 with TRBJ2-3; 11 nucleotides agree with TRBD2. The CDR3 has 14 amino acids. Germline V gene sequence: CDR1 MRHNA, CDR2 SNTAGT. V lost 10 bases to trimming and J lost 5 bases; unmatched junction nucleotides: 8. The CDR3 loop reads CATFLAGGLDTQYF. For the CDR3, the DNA is TGTGCCACCTTCTTAGCGGGGGGGTTAGATACGCAGTATTTT.

This clonotype showed up just once. Compared with germline, one end of the junction differs, possibly owing to a read error. CDR3 nucleotides: TGTGCAAGCAGTAACTCAGGGGGGGATGAGCAGTTCTTC. Protein product: CASSNSGGDEQFF. This chain joins TRBV28 and TRBJ2-1, with D possibly being TRBD1 or TRBD2 (7 bases each). The CDR3 extends over 13 amino acids. From germline, CDR1 is MDHEN and CDR2 SYDVKM.

The chain uses TRBV27 and TRBJ2-7, with D perhaps assigned TRBD1 or TRBD2 (6 bases each). CDR1 is MNHEY, CDR2 SMNVEV, per germline (reference sequence). V lost 6 bases and J lost 4, with 19 bases in between. This CDR3 has 15 residues. The CDR3 loop is CASRSVGGGRYEQYF. The CDR3 DNA reads TGTGCCAGCAGGTCTGTTGGAGGGGGAAGGTACGAGCAGTACTTC.

The J gene is TRBJ2-1, the V gene TRBV19, with 8 bases aligning to TRBD2. The V segment lost 5 bases and the J segment 8 bases; nucleotides outside the gene matches: 17. The germline gives CDR1 LNHDA, CDR2 SQIVND (reference sequence). This CDR3 has 17 residues. The DNA of the CDR3 is TGTGCCAGTAGTCCCATGGGCGGGGGGTCGCTTAGGGATGAGCAGTTCTTC. Translating it yields CASSPMGGGSLRDEQFF. Full variable domain (outside the CDR3, taken from reference TRBV19 and TRBJ2-1): DGGITQSPKYLFRKEGQNVTLSCEQNLNHDAMYWYRQDPGQGLRLIYYSQIVNDFQKGDIAEGYSVSREKKESFPLTVTSAQKNPTAFYLCASSPMGGGSLRDEQFFGPGTRLTVL.

For this clonotype: One end of the junction is discordant with germline, which a read error may explain. The chain joins TRBV11-3 to TRBJ1-1; 8 bases fit TRBD1. The CDR3 has 14 amino acids. Germline CDR1 and CDR2: SGHNT and YENEEA. The CDR3 nucleotides are TGTGCCATCAGCTTAGGACAGGGAAAGACTGAAGCTTTCTTT. Protein product: CAISLGQGKTEAFF. The entire variable domain, with the rest obtained from reference TRBV11-3 and TRBJ1-1, is as follows: EAGVVQSPRYKIIEKKQPVAFWCNPISGHNTLYWYLQNLGQGPELLIRYENEEAVDDSQLPKDRFSAERLKGVDSTLKIQPAELGDSAVYLCAISLGQGKTEAFFGQGTRLTVV.

This clonotype ranks as medium-sized. The chain is built from TRBV10-3 and TRBJ1-6, with D perhaps matching TRBD1 (6 bases). The CDR3 is made up of 14 amino acids. V dropped 10 bases and J dropped 2 bases, with 12 bases sitting between them. Germline-derived CDR1 and CDR2 are ENHRY and SYGVKD. CDR3: CARQVVTYNSPLHF. The CDR3, as DNA: TGTGCCAGACAGGTAGTCACCTATAATTCACCCCTCCACTTT.

This clonotype is termed medium-sized. The V call is TRBV20-1, the J call TRBJ1-6, with 10 nucleotides matching TRBD1. This CDR3 comprises 15 residues. CDR1 is DFQATT and CDR2 is SNEGSKA in the germline V gene (reference sequence). The ends lost 8 bases at V and 6 bases at J; junction bases unmatched: 10. The CDR3 nucleotides read TGCAGTATGTTAGACAGGGGGCTGAGTAATTCACCCCTCCACTTT. Encoded protein: CSMLDRGLSNSPLHF.

About this clonotype: Since a much larger clone is just one base distant, this may be a read error. V and J are TRBV5-1 and TRBJ2-1, with TRBD1 identical over 10 bases. The CDR3 is made up of 15 amino acids. J gave up 9 bases and V 4 bases, and 10 bases lay outside the gene matches. CDR1 is SGHRS, CDR2 YFSETQ, per germline. DNA of the CDR3: TGCGCCAGCAGCCTGACAGGGGGCTTATTAGTTGAGCAGTTCTTC. Translating it yields CASSLTGGLLVEQFF.